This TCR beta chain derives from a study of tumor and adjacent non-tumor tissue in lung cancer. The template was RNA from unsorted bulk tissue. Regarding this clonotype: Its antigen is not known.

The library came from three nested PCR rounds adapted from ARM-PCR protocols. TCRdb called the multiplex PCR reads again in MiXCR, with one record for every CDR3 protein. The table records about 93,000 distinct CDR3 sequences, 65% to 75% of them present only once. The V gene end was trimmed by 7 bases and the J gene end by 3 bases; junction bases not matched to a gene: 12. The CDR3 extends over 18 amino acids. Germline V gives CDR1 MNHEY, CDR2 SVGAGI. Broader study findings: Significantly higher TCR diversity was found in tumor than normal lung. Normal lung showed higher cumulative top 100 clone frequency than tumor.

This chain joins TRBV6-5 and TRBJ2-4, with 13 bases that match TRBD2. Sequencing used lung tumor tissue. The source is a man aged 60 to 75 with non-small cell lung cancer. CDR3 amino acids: CASTQTSGRRMSKNIQYF. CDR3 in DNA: TGTGCCAGCACTCAGACTAGCGGGAGGCGGATGAGCAAAAACATTCAGTACTTC.